The 18 T cell receptor beta chains listed next were all sequenced from one sample in a study of blood T cell repertoires in COVID-19. The assay was immunoSEQ multiplex PCR, and TCRdb's table has in-frame clones only and misses some. Among about 320,000 clones listed, about 82% were seen once. The material sequenced was peripheral blood. These receptors were obtained from a human donor in a cohort sampled during active COVID-19.

The chain has TRBV29-1 and TRBJ1-2; 11 bases fit TRBD1. This CDR3 comprises 16 residues. Germline loops: CDR1 SQVTM, CDR2 ANQGSEA. V was clipped by 7 bases and J by 4 bases; unmatched bases: 14. CDR3 sequence (DNA): TGCAGCGCTTCCCATGGGGCCGGGACAGGGGGCTATGGCTACACCTTC. It specifies CSASHGAGTGGYGYTF.

The rearrangement uses TRBV13 and TRBJ2-3, with 13 bases lining up with TRBD2. Germline CDR1 and CDR2: PRHDT and FYEKMQ (reference sequence). The V gene end was trimmed by 5 bases and the J gene end by 4 bases; junction bases not matched to a gene: 6. This CDR3 has 16 residues. CDR3 in DNA: TGTGCCAGCAGCCCCGGGACTAGCGGGGCATCAGATACGCAGTATTTT. Protein product: CASSPGTSGASDTQYF.

The gene calls are TRBV9 and TRBJ1-4; 8 bases align to TRBD1. This CDR3 has 13 amino acids. V was clipped by 3 bases and J by 8 bases; unmatched bases: 3. Germline V CDR1 and CDR2: SGDLS, YYNGEE. As DNA, the CDR3 is TGTGCCAGCAGCGACCGACAGGGGGAAAAACTGTTTTTT. It codes for CASSDRQGEKLFF.

J is TRBJ1-5 and V is TRBV15; D is undetermined. CDR1 is LNHNV, CDR2 YYDKDF, per germline (reference sequence). This CDR3 comprises 14 residues. V shed 0 bases and J shed 4 bases, with 7 bases lying between them. DNA of the CDR3: TGTGCCACCAGCAGAGACAGATATAATCAGCCCCAGCATTTT. Protein product: CATSRDRYNQPQHF.

This chain uses TRBV29-1 with TRBJ2-7, with D possibly TRBD1 on 6 matching bases. This CDR3 is 12 amino acids long. V was trimmed by 4 bases and J by 1 base, leaving 8 bases between them. The germline V gene has CDR1 SQVTM and CDR2 ANQGSEA. CDR3: CSVGQESYEQYF. CDR3 coding DNA: TGCAGCGTTGGACAGGAATCCTACGAGCAGTACTTC.

The chain employs TRBV3-1 (or the pseudogene TRBV3-2) and TRBJ2-7; D not certain. CDR3 length: 13 residues. The germline V gene encodes CDR1 LGHDT and CDR2 YNNKEL (reference sequence). V was clipped by 1 base and J by 3 bases, with 7 bases between them. This chain's CDR3 is CASSQVEFYEQYF. Here the CDR3 DNA reads TGTGCCAGCAGCCAAGTTGAGTTCTACGAGCAGTACTTC.

The V and J genes are TRBV7-8 and TRBJ1-4; 7 bases line up with TRBD1. The V segment lost 0 bases and the J segment 2 bases; nucleotides outside the gene matches: 6. Germline CDR1 SGHVS, CDR2 FQNEAQ. The CDR3 has 17 amino acids. The CDR3 region has the DNA TGTGCCAGCAGCTTAGCCGAGACAGGGATTACTAATGAAAAACTGTTTTTT. Translating it yields CASSLAETGITNEKLFF.

The rearrangement uses TRBV10-1 and TRBJ2-2, with D unresolved. Germline-derived CDR1 and CDR2 are WNHNN and SYGVQD (reference sequence). The CDR3 extends over 13 amino acids. V was pared by 4 bases and J by 7 bases, with 10 bases between. The CDR3 DNA is TGCGCCAGCAGTGTGAGACTCCACGGGGAGCTGTTTTTT. Translation gives CASSVRLHGELFF.

The chain recombines TRBV5-1 with TRBJ2-3, with 9 positions matching TRBD1. CDR1 is SGHRS, CDR2 YFSETQ, per germline. Unmatched junction bases numbered 4, after V lost 1 base and J lost 4 bases. This CDR3 has 15 amino acids. This CDR3 is CASSLRDRGSDTQYF. DNA for the CDR3: TGCGCCAGCAGCTTGCGAGACAGGGGGTCAGATACGCAGTATTTT.

In this sample, this clone turned up once. The chain combines TRBV6-5 with TRBJ2-7; a possible D gene is TRBD1 (5 bases). The CDR3 has 14 amino acids. CDR1 is MNHEY, CDR2 SVGAGI, per germline. V was trimmed by 5 bases and J by 4 bases, leaving 15 bases between them. The CDR3 region has the DNA TGTGCCAGCAGTCCCGGACATGGCTCTTACGAGCAGTACTTC. It encodes CASSPGHGSYEQYF.

The V and J genes are TRBV19 and TRBJ1-1; D not resolved. The germline V and J ends were trimmed by 3 bases and 0 bases, with 8 bases remaining between them. CDR1 is LNHDA and CDR2 is SQIVND in the germline V gene (reference sequence). The CDR3 consists of 14 residues. CDR3 DNA: TGTGCCAGTAGTATCTCTCAGGTGAACACTGAAGCTTTCTTT. Amino acid sequence: CASSISQVNTEAFF.

The J gene is TRBJ2-7, the V gene TRBV4-1; 11 nucleotides align to TRBD2. CDR3 size: 18 residues. The V gene's germline CDR1 is MGHRA and CDR2 YSYEKL. The trim removed 0 bases at V and 1 base at J, leaving 8 bases unmatched. CDR3 DNA sequence: TGCGCCAGCAGCCAAGATGCCCCCCGGACTAGCGGGTCCTACGAGCAGTACTTC. It is translated as CASSQDAPRTSGSYEQYF.

The chain links TRBV6-5 to TRBJ1-3; D perhaps matches TRBD1 (6 bases). In germline, CDR1 is MNHEY, CDR2 SVGAGI. The CDR3 length is 15 residues. With 4 bases removed from V and 4 bases from J, the gap between germline ends came to 14 bases. The CDR3 here is CASSSLRGSGNTIYF. The CDR3 DNA reads as TGTGCCAGCAGTTCCCTCAGGGGTTCAGGAAACACCATATATTTT.

V and J are TRBV9 and TRBJ2-1; D perhaps matches TRBD2 (6 bases). The CDR3 contains 11 residues. The germline CDR1 and CDR2 sequences are SGDLS and YYNGEE. V lost 7 bases and J lost 10, with 12 bases in between. The CDR3 nucleotides read TGTGCCAGCGGGGGGAGGTTAGAGCAGTTCTTC. Encoded protein: CASGGRLEQFF.

The chain carries TRBV5-1 and TRBJ2-5, with D possibly being TRBD1 (5 bases). Looked up from germline, CDR1 is SGHRS and CDR2 is YFSETQ. CDR3 size: 16 residues. V lost 0 bases, J lost 5 bases, and 17 bases lay in between. For the CDR3, the DNA is TGCGCCAGCAGCTTGGGTTCAGGGAAGGGCTCGGAGACCCAGTACTTC. Protein: CASSLGSGKGSETQYF. Filled out from reference TRBV5-1 and TRBJ2-5, the complete variable domain reads KAGVTQTPRYLIKTRGQQVTLSCSPISGHRSVSWYQQTPGQGLQFLFEYFSETQRNKGNFPGRFSGRQFSNSRSEMNVSTLELGDSALYLCASSLGSGKGSETQYFGPGTRLLVL.

This clone was observed many times. The chain joins TRBV6-5 to TRBJ1-2, with TRBD1 as a possible D gene (6 bases). V was pared by 7 bases and J by 5 bases, with 14 bases between. CDR1 is MNHEY and CDR2 is SVGAGI in the germline V gene. This CDR3 has 13 residues. This CDR3 is CASTVGGGYGYTF. The CDR3, as DNA: TGTGCCAGCACCGTAGGGGGAGGGTATGGCTACACCTTC.

The rearrangement links TRBV9 to TRBJ2-1; perhaps TRBD2 as D (7 bases). V was clipped by 4 bases and J by 3 bases, with 17 bases between them. The CDR3 contains 16 residues. The germline V gene has CDR1 SGDLS and CDR2 YYNGEE. The CDR3 loop reads CASSPSRGAGYNEQFF. CDR3 nucleotide sequence: TGTGCCAGCAGCCCGAGTCGGGGGGCCGGCTACAATGAGCAGTTCTTC.

This clone appeared a single time. This rearrangement joins TRBV30 to TRBJ1-2, with D possibly TRBD1 on 5 matching bases. CDR1 is GTSNPN, CDR2 SVGIG, per germline (reference sequence). This CDR3 is built from 15 residues. V lost 2 bases and J 6 bases, leaving 19 bases between the germline ends. CDR3 region: CAWSPTGARQNGYTF. The CDR3 DNA sequence: TGTGCCTGGAGTCCTACCGGAGCTAGACAGAATGGCTACACCTTC.